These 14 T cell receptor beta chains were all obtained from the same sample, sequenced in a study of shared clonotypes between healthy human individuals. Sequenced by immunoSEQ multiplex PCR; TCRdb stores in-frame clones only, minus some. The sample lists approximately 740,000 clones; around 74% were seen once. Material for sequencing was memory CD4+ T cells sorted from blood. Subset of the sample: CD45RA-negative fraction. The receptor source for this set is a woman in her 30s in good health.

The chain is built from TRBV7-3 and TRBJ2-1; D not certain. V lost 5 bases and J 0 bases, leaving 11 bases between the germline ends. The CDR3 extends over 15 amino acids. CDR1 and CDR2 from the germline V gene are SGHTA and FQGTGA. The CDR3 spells CASSARSSSYNEQFF. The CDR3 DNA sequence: TGTGCCAGCAGCGCCCGGTCCAGCTCCTACAATGAGCAGTTCTTC.

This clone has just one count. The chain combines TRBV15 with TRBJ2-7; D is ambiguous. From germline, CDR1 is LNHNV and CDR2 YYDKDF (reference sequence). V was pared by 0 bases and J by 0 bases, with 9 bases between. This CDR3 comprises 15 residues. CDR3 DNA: TGTGCCACCAGCAGAGATGGTGTCCGCTCCTACGAGCAGTACTTC. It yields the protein CATSRDGVRSYEQYF.

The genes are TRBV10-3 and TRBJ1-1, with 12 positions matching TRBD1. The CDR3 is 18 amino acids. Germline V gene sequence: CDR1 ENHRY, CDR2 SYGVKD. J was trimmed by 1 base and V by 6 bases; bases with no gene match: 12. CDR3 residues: CAIRSGTGGSVGNTEAFF. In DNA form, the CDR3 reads TGTGCCATCAGGTCCGGGACAGGGGGCTCTGTCGGGAACACTGAAGCTTTCTTT.

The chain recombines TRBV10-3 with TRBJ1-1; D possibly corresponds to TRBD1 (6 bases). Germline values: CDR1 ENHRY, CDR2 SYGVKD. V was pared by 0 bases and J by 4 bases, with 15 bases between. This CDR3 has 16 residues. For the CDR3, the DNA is TGTGCCATCAGTGAGTCCCTGTGGGGGGGCACCACTGAAGCTTTCTTT. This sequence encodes CAISESLWGGTTEAFF.

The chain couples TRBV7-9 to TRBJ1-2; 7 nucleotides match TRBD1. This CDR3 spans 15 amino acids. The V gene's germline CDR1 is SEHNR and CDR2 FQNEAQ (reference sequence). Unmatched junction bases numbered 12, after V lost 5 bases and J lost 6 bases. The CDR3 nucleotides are TGTGCCAGCAGCCCCCCCCAGGGGGGATGGAATGGCTACACCTTC. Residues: CASSPPQGGWNGYTF.

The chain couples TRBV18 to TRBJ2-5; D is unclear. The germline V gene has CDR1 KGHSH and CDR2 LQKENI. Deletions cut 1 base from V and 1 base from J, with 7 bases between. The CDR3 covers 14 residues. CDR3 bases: TGTGCCAGCTCACCACGGGTCATCCAAGAGACCCAGTACTTC. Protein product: CASSPRVIQETQYF.

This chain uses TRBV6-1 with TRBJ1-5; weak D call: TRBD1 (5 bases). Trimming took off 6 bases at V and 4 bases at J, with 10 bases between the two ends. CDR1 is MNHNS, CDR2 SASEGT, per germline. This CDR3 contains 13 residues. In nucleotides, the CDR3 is TGTGCCAGCAGGGGGACCCATAATCAGCCCCAGCATTTT. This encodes CASRGTHNQPQHF.

CDR3 protein: CASSSPGASPTDTQYF. As DNA, the CDR3 is TGTGCCAGCAGTTCCCCGGGAGCCTCGCCGACAGATACGCAGTATTTT. V and J are TRBV28 and TRBJ2-3, with TRBD2 as a possible D gene (6 bases). The V and J ends lost 4 bases and 3 bases respectively, with 17 bases between them. The CDR3 has 16 residues. CDR1 and CDR2 from the germline V gene are MDHEN and SYDVKM.

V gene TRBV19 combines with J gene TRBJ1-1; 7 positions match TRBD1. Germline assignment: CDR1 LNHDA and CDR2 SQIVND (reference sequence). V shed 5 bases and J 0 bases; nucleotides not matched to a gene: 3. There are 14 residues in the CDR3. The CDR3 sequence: CASSLGTVNTEAFF. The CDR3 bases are TGTGCCAGTAGTCTCGGGACAGTGAACACTGAAGCTTTCTTT. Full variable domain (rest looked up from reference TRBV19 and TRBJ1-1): DGGITQSPKYLFRKEGQNVTLSCEQNLNHDAMYWYRQDPGQGLRLIYYSQIVNDFQKGDIAEGYSVSREKKESFPLTVTSAQKNPTAFYLCASSLGTVNTEAFFGQGTRLTVV.

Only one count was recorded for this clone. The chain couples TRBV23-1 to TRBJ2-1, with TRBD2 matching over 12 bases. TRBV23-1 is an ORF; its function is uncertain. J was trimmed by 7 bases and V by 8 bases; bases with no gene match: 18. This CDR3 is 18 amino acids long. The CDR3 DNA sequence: TGCGCCAGCTCAATGGCGGGAGGACTAGCGGGAATTGTTAATGAGCAGTTCTTC. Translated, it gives CASSMAGGLAGIVNEQFF.

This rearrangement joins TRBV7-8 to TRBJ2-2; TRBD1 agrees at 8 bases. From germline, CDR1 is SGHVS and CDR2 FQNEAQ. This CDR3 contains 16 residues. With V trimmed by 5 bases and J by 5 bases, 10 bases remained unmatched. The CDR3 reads CASSGGQGRRTGELFF. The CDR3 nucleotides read TGTGCCAGCAGCGGAGGACAGGGACGACGGACCGGGGAGCTGTTTTTT.

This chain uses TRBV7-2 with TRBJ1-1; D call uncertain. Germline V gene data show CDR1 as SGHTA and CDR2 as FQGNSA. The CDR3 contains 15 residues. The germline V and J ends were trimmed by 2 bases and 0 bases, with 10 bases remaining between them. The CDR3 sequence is CASSLSVSLNTEAFF. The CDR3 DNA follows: TGTGCCAGCAGCTTATCCGTCTCTCTGAACACTGAAGCTTTCTTT.

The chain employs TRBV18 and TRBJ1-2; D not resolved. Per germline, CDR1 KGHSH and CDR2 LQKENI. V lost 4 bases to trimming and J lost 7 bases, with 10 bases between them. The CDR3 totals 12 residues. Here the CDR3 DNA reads TGTGCCAGCTCACTTTCTACTGGTGGCTACACCTTC. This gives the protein CASSLSTGGYTF.

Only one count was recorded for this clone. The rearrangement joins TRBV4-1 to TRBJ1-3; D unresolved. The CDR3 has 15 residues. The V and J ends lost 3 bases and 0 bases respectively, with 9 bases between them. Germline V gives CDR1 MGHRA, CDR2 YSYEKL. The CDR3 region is CASSHGWSSGNTIYF. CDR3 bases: TGCGCCAGCAGCCATGGGTGGAGCTCTGGAAACACCATATATTTT.